This is a list of T cell receptor beta chains from one sample in a study of blood T cells in healthy people across ages. TCRdb re-called the 5' RACE reads with MiXCR, one entry per CDR3 protein. The sample holds 800,000 or so distinct CDR3 sequences, approximately 25% seen once. Separately, the same data were catalogued under a study of T cells of mothers and their children.

Sequencing was carried out using blood. Receptors were obtained from a boy aged 5-17 years in good health. CDR3s include the opening cysteine and the closing phenylalanine or tryptophan. A D gene is named only where the DNA matches it firmly. Not all rows give a size; the values are once, few, many and, for expanded clones, a class.

clone size: few
J gene: TRBJ2-4
D gene: NA
V gene: TRBV20-1
CDR3 DNA: TGCAGTGCAAGCCGGAGGGATTCTGGCAACCATCAGTACTTC
CDR3 protein: CSASRRDSGNHQYF

clone size: NA
J gene: TRBJ2-7
D gene: NA
V gene: TRBV27
CDR3 DNA: TGTGCCAGCAGTTTTCTGGGCGACGAGCAGTACTTC
CDR3 protein: CASSFLGDEQYF

clone size: NA
J gene: TRBJ1-5
D gene: TRBD1
V gene: TRBV27
CDR3 DNA: TGTGCCAGCAGTTCCCGGACAGGGGGGAAGGTTAGCAATCAGCCCCAGCATTTT
CDR3 protein: CASSSRTGGKVSNQPQHF

clone size: NA
J gene: TRBJ2-1
D gene: TRBD2
V gene: TRBV4-1
CDR3 DNA: TGCGCCAGTAGCCAGCTCCGGAGCGGGAGAGGAAATGAGCAGTTCTTC
CDR3 protein: CASSQLRSGRGNEQFF

clone size: NA
J gene: TRBJ2-1
D gene: NA
V gene: TRBV4-3
CDR3 DNA: TGCGCCAGCAGCCCAGGGGGGGGATACTACAATGAGCAGTTCTTC
CDR3 protein: CASSPGGGYYNEQFF

clone size: NA
J gene: TRBJ2-4
D gene: NA
V gene: TRBV20-1
CDR3 DNA: TGCAGTGCTAGCTCACCTCCTAACATTCAGTACTTC
CDR3 protein: CSASSPPNIQYF

clone size: NA
J gene: TRBJ2-1
D gene: NA
V gene: TRBV29-1
CDR3 DNA: TGCAGCGTTGAACCCACAGGGGGGGACGAGCAGTTCTTC
CDR3 protein: CSVEPTGGDEQFF

clone size: NA
J gene: TRBJ2-3
D gene: TRBD2
V gene: TRBV28
CDR3 DNA: TGTGCCAGCAGACGGTGGGGGGGTAGCACAGATACGCAGTATTTT
CDR3 protein: CASRRWGGSTDTQYF

clone size: NA
J gene: TRBJ2-7
D gene: TRBD1
V gene: TRBV27
CDR3 DNA: TGTGCCAGCAGGGTAGACAGGGGGCCTAACGAGCAGTACTTC
CDR3 protein: CASRVDRGPNEQYF

clone size: NA
J gene: TRBJ2-7
D gene: NA
V gene: TRBV5-6
CDR3 DNA: TGTGCCAGCAGCCTGACTAGTGGGGTCTCCCACGAGCAGTACTTC
CDR3 protein: CASSLTSGVSHEQYF

clone size: NA
J gene: TRBJ2-3
D gene: NA
V gene: TRBV5-1
CDR3 DNA: TGCGCCAGCAGCAACCGACAGGGAGGGGGGGCCACAGATACGCAGTATTTT
CDR3 protein: CASSNRQGGGATDTQYF

clone size: few
J gene: TRBJ2-5
D gene: NA
V gene: TRBV29-1
CDR3 DNA: TGCAGCGTTGGGCTGCAGCAAGAGACCCAGTACTTC
CDR3 protein: CSVGLQQETQYF

clone size: few
J gene: TRBJ2-6
D gene: TRBD2
V gene: TRBV5-4
CDR3 DNA: TGTGCCAGCAGCTTGTCCGGGGGGGCTGCTGGGGCCAACGTCCTGACTTTC
CDR3 protein: CASSLSGGAAGANVLTF

clone size: few
J gene: TRBJ1-6
D gene: NA
V gene: TRBV6-5
CDR3 DNA: TGTGCCAGCAGGGCGGGGAGTAATTCACCCCTCCACTTT
CDR3 protein: CASRAGSNSPLHF

clone size: few
J gene: TRBJ2-3
D gene: TRBD1
V gene: TRBV14
CDR3 DNA: TGTGCCAGCAGCCAAACGTCGGGGACAGCACAGTATTTT
CDR3 protein: CASSQTSGTAQYF

clone size: NA
J gene: TRBJ2-7
D gene: NA
V gene: TRBV15
CDR3 DNA: TGTGCCACCAGCAGAGCGGGGGTTAACTCCTACGAGCAGTACTTC
CDR3 protein: CATSRAGVNSYEQYF

clone size: NA
J gene: TRBJ2-1
D gene: TRBD2
V gene: TRBV10-3
CDR3 DNA: TGTGCCATCAGTATCGGGGGGGCAAGGAGTGAGCAGTTCTTC
CDR3 protein: CAISIGGARSEQFF

clone size: NA
J gene: TRBJ2-5
D gene: NA
V gene: TRBV4-3
CDR3 DNA: TGCGCCAGCAGCCAAGAGTTAGGGGCAGAGACCCAGTACTTC
CDR3 protein: CASSQELGAETQYF

clone size: few
J gene: TRBJ2-1
D gene: NA
V gene: TRBV21-1
CDR3 DNA: TGTGCCAGCAGCAAAGCTTACGGACTAGCGGATACCTCCTACAATGAGCAGTTCTTC
CDR3 protein: CASSKAYGLADTSYNEQFF

clone size: NA
J gene: TRBJ1-2
D gene: NA
V gene: TRBV5-1
CDR3 DNA: TGCGTCAGCAGCCGGGACCCTGTCGGATCTAACTATGGCTACACCTTC
CDR3 protein: CVSSRDPVGSNYGYTF

clone size: NA
J gene: TRBJ1-1
D gene: NA
V gene: TRBV20-1
CDR3 DNA: TGCAGTGCCAACCGGGACCCAAACACTGAAGCTTTCTTT
CDR3 protein: CSANRDPNTEAFF

clone size: few
J gene: TRBJ2-7
D gene: NA
V gene: TRBV20-1
CDR3 DNA: TGCAGTGCTAGAGATCATCAGGGAAGGGACTACGAGCAGTACTTC
CDR3 protein: CSARDHQGRDYEQYF

clone size: NA
J gene: TRBJ2-3
D gene: TRBD2
V gene: TRBV29-1
CDR3 DNA: TGCAGCGTTTTGGGCTTGGGACTAGCGGGAGGCACAGATACGCAGTATTTT
CDR3 protein: CSVLGLGLAGGTDTQYF

clone size: few
J gene: TRBJ2-7
D gene: NA
V gene: TRBV2
CDR3 DNA: TGTGCCAGCGCCGATGATTTCTTGAGGAGCTCCTTCTACGAGCAGTACTTC
CDR3 protein: CASADDFLRSSFYEQYF

clone size: few
J gene: TRBJ2-7
D gene: TRBD1
V gene: TRBV7-9
CDR3 DNA: TGTGCCAGCACCTTACACAGGGGCAACGAGCAGTACTTC
CDR3 protein: CASTLHRGNEQYF

clone size: NA
J gene: TRBJ2-5
D gene: NA
V gene: TRBV20-1
CDR3 DNA: TGCAGTGCTAGAGAGCGGCCAGCGATGTACCAAGAGACCCAGTACTTC
CDR3 protein: CSARERPAMYQETQYF

clone size: NA
J gene: TRBJ1-1
D gene: NA
V gene: TRBV5-5
CDR3 DNA: TGTGCCAGCAGTAGCACAGGGCCCACGGCTGAAGCTTTCTTT
CDR3 protein: CASSSTGPTAEAFF

clone size: once
J gene: TRBJ2-3
D gene: NA
V gene: TRBV29-1
CDR3 DNA: TGCAGCGTTGAATTTGGGACTGTGGACACAGATACGCAGTATTTT
CDR3 protein: CSVEFGTVDTDTQYF

clone size: few
J gene: TRBJ1-1
D gene: TRBD1
V gene: TRBV27
CDR3 DNA: TGTGCCAGCAGCATACAGGGGGCGGGGAACACTGAAGCTTTCTTT
CDR3 protein: CASSIQGAGNTEAFF

clone size: NA
J gene: TRBJ1-1
D gene: TRBD1
V gene: TRBV4-2
CDR3 DNA: TGTGCCAGCAGCCAACAGGGGGGAATGAACACTGAAGCTTTCTTT
CDR3 protein: CASSQQGGMNTEAFF

clone size: NA
J gene: TRBJ2-7
D gene: TRBD2
V gene: TRBV20-1
CDR3 DNA: TGCAGTGCTAGAGTGGCGGGAGAATCCTACGAGCAGTACTTC
CDR3 protein: CSARVAGESYEQYF

clone size: few
J gene: TRBJ1-6
D gene: NA
V gene: TRBV20-1
CDR3 DNA: TGCAGTGCTAGAGAGCCCAGGGAGATATTTACAGGAGGTTCACCCCTCCACTTT
CDR3 protein: CSAREPREIFTGGSPLHF

clone size: few
J gene: TRBJ1-5
D gene: NA
V gene: TRBV12-3/TRBV12-4
CDR3 DNA: TGTGCCAGCAGACGATGGACAGAAGGGGGTTATAGCAATCAGCCCCAGCATTTT
CDR3 protein: CASRRWTEGGYSNQPQHF

clone size: NA
J gene: TRBJ2-7
D gene: NA
V gene: TRBV20-1
CDR3 DNA: TGCAGTGCTAGAAAAATACAGGGCATCTACGAGCAGTACTTC
CDR3 protein: CSARKIQGIYEQYF

clone size: few
J gene: TRBJ2-7
D gene: NA
V gene: TRBV20-1
CDR3 DNA: TGCAGTGCTAGTAGAGACGGACAGTCCTACGAGCAGTACTTC
CDR3 protein: CSASRDGQSYEQYF

clone size: few
J gene: TRBJ2-7
D gene: NA
V gene: TRBV12-3/TRBV12-4
CDR3 DNA: TGTGCCAGCAGTCTCACAGGGGAGGTAGTCGAGCAGTACTTC
CDR3 protein: CASSLTGEVVEQYF

clone size: many
J gene: TRBJ2-7
D gene: TRBD2
V gene: TRBV20-1
CDR3 DNA: TGCAGTGCCGAAAGCTCGGCTAGCGGGAGGGAGCAGTACTTC
CDR3 protein: CSAESSASGREQYF

clone size: few
J gene: TRBJ2-7
D gene: NA
V gene: TRBV4-3
CDR3 DNA: TGCGCCAGCAGCTACGAACCAGATCAGGGATACGAGCAGTACTTC
CDR3 protein: CASSYEPDQGYEQYF

clone size: few
J gene: TRBJ2-5
D gene: TRBD2
V gene: TRBV12-3/TRBV12-4
CDR3 DNA: TGTGCCAGCAGCATCCGGGGGGGCGGAGAGACCCAGTACTTC
CDR3 protein: CASSIRGGGETQYF

clone size: many
J gene: TRBJ1-1
D gene: NA
V gene: TRBV7-2
CDR3 DNA: TGTGCCAGCAGTTCAAGAGTCACTGAAGCTTTCTTT
CDR3 protein: CASSSRVTEAFF

clone size: NA
J gene: TRBJ2-5
D gene: NA
V gene: TRBV29-1
CDR3 DNA: TGCAGCGCCGACACGGGACCGATTCAAGAGACCCAGTACTTC
CDR3 protein: CSADTGPIQETQYF

clone size: NA
J gene: TRBJ2-3
D gene: NA
V gene: TRBV10-3
CDR3 DNA: TGTGCCATCAGTGTTGGATCAGATACGCAGTATTTT
CDR3 protein: CAISVGSDTQYF

clone size: NA
J gene: TRBJ2-1
D gene: TRBD2
V gene: TRBV3-1
CDR3 DNA: TGTGCCAGCAGCCAGGATACTAGCGGGAGTCTCGATGAGCAGTTCTTC
CDR3 protein: CASSQDTSGSLDEQFF

clone size: NA
J gene: TRBJ1-6
D gene: NA
V gene: TRBV20-1
CDR3 DNA: TGCAGTGCCCGAGTAGGGGCGAAGAATAATTCACCCCTCCACTTT
CDR3 protein: CSARVGAKNNSPLHF

clone size: NA
J gene: TRBJ2-1
D gene: NA
V gene: TRBV20-1
CDR3 DNA: TGCAGTGCTAGAGATCGAAGGGGGTTCTCCTACAATGAGCAGTTCTTC
CDR3 protein: CSARDRRGFSYNEQFF

clone size: NA
J gene: TRBJ1-2
D gene: TRBD1
V gene: TRBV20-1
CDR3 DNA: TGCAGTGCCGCCACCGGGACAGGGACGTTGGGGGTCCGTGGCGGTGGCTACACCTTC
CDR3 protein: CSAATGTGTLGVRGGGYTF

clone size: NA
J gene: TRBJ1-4
D gene: TRBD1
V gene: TRBV4-3
CDR3 DNA: TGCGCCAGCAGCTCGTCGACAGGGGAGGGTGAAAAACTGTTTTTT
CDR3 protein: CASSSSTGEGEKLFF

clone size: few
J gene: TRBJ2-7
D gene: NA
V gene: TRBV7-8
CDR3 DNA: TGTGCCAGCAGCTTAGCGAGGCAGGGAAGTCACGAGCAGTACTTC
CDR3 protein: CASSLARQGSHEQYF

clone size: few
J gene: TRBJ1-1
D gene: NA
V gene: TRBV4-2
CDR3 DNA: TGTGCCAGCAGCCCCAACCATTTATCCGGGACAAATAAGAACACTGAAGCTTTCTTT
CDR3 protein: CASSPNHLSGTNKNTEAFF

clone size: few
J gene: TRBJ2-5
D gene: TRBD2
V gene: TRBV28
CDR3 DNA: TGTGCCAGCAGTTTTCCGAGCGATAGCGGGGGAACCCAAGAGACCCAGTACTTC
CDR3 protein: CASSFPSDSGGTQETQYF

clone size: NA
J gene: TRBJ1-4
D gene: NA
V gene: TRBV2
CDR3 DNA: TGTGCCAGCATACAGAGACTTAATGAAAAACTGTTTTTT
CDR3 protein: CASIQRLNEKLFF

clone size: few
J gene: TRBJ1-2
D gene: NA
V gene: TRBV20-1
CDR3 DNA: TGCAGTGCTATAAGAGTAGCCAACTATGGCTACACCTTC
CDR3 protein: CSAIRVANYGYTF

clone size: few
J gene: TRBJ2-3
D gene: NA
V gene: TRBV20-1
CDR3 DNA: TGCAGTGCGCAATTATACCGGGATACGCAGTATTTT
CDR3 protein: CSAQLYRDTQYF

clone size: few
J gene: TRBJ2-2
D gene: TRBD2
V gene: TRBV7-3
CDR3 DNA: TGTGCCAGCAGCTTACCCGGCGTTATCGGGAGGGCTACGGGGGAGCTGTTTTTT
CDR3 protein: CASSLPGVIGRATGELFF

clone size: NA
J gene: TRBJ2-6
D gene: NA
V gene: TRBV28
CDR3 DNA: TGTGCCAGCAGTGTCTGTCCCCTCTCTGGGGCCAACGTCCTGACTTTC
CDR3 protein: CASSVCPLSGANVLTF

clone size: NA
J gene: TRBJ1-4
D gene: TRBD1
V gene: TRBV7-6
CDR3 DNA: TGTGCCAGCAGCTTAGAGGCAGGGGGAAGGGAAAAACTGTTTTTT
CDR3 protein: CASSLEAGGREKLFF